This T cell receptor beta chain was obtained from a study of blood T cell repertoires in COVID-19. Whole-study context: Some COVID-19 samples were acute and others convalescent; all came from the United States, Italy and Spain.

The study recruited people aged about 18 to 95 years across more than 20 US areas. Contact with a PCR-confirmed or clinician-diagnosed COVID-19 case occurred within 2 weeks of entry. The V end lost 6 bases, the J end lost 3 bases, and 15 bases lay between the germline ends. CDR3 length: 14 residues. Germline CDR1 is LNHDA and CDR2 is SQIVND (reference sequence). Per the authors' pipeline: For nucleated cells, counts were estimated from reference gene primer amplification. Clones were sequenced by immunoSEQ multiplex PCR, and TCRdb holds only the in-frame ones, with some missing. That table furnishes V, J and clone size, whereas the DNA furnished D and trimming. The repertoire holds 270,000 or so clones, with around 93% as singletons.

The sample comprised PBMCs or T cells enriched from blood (not recorded which). The sequence was obtained from a man aged 35 to 55 who had been exposed to COVID-19. The gene calls are TRBV19 and TRBJ2-7; possibly TRBD2 for D (5 bases). The CDR3 DNA follows: TGTGCCAGTAGAAAGAGCGGTCTGGTCTACGAGCAGTACTTC. Residues: CASRKSGLVYEQYF.